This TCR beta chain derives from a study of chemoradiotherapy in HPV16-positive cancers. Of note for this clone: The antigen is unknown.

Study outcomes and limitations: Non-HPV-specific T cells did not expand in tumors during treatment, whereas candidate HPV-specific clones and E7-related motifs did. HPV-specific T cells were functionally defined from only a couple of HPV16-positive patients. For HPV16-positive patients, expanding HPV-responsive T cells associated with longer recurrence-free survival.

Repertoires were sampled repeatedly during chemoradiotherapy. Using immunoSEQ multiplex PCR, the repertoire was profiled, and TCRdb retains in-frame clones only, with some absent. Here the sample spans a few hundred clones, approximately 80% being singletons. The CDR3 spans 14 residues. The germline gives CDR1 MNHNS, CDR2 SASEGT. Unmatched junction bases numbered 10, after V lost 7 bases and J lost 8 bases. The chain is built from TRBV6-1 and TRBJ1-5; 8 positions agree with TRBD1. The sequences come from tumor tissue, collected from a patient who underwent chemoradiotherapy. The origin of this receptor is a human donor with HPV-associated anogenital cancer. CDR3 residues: CASTPGQGAEPQHF. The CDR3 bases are TGTGCCAGCACACCCGGACAGGGTGCGGAGCCCCAGCATTTT.